This T cell receptor (beta chain) is from a study of OX40 agonist ivuxolimab in advanced cancers. Describing the broader study: The costimulatory receptor OX40 (CD134) was targeted by ivuxolimab, a fully human IgG2 agonistic monoclonal antibody. Intravenous ivuxolimab was administered to patients every 2 weeks at six dose levels: 0.01, 0.1, 0.3, 1.5, 3 and 10 mg/kg. Prior anti-PD-1, anti-PD-L1 or anti-CTLA-4 therapy was permitted, and roughly two fifths of dose-escalation patients had received checkpoint inhibitors. Of the approximately 53 patients in dose escalation, about 20 had hepatocellular carcinoma, approximately 15 had melanoma, 9 had renal cell carcinoma and 9 had head and neck cancer. The point of sequencing TCRbeta in the periphery was to test whether ivuxolimab changed TCR sequence diversity and drove clonal T-cell expansion. In the dose-escalation cohort, 75% to 85% of patients were male, and the mean age was around 65 years with a range of roughly 23 to 79. The paper describes the monotherapy dose-escalation part (N ≈ 50 patients) of the phase I trial of ivuxolimab. Three dose-escalation patients achieved partial responses, one with hepatocellular carcinoma and two with cutaneous melanoma.

Genomic DNA was isolated from the sorted cells so that the TCRbeta CDR3 region could be sequenced. The immunoSEQ Assay was used for sequencing of TCRbeta CDR3 regions. TCRdb took this table from immuneACCESS and kept in-frame rearrangements with V and J called. Such tables lack part of the clones; where checked against another copy, unresolved V genes explain under half of the gap, and the rest is unexplained. Counted in this sample were 65,000 or so clones; about four fifths of them appeared once. Around 5% of the sample rests with the top ten. The research as a whole found: Low levels of normalized T-cell clonal expansion were also seen in some nonresponding patients. In partial responders in the 0.1-3.0 mg/kg groups, normalized peripheral clonal expansion was found to be among the lowest, especially among CD8+ T cells. The antigen specificity of the clonally expanded peripheral T cells was not determined. On average, CD8+ T cells showed more expanded clones than CD4+ T cells after ivuxolimab. At doses of 0.1 to 3.0 mg/kg, clonal expansion of both CD4+ and CD8+ T cells in blood was seen between baseline and week 6.

The trial excluded patients who had a history of autoimmune disease or who were on systemic immunosuppression. In every dose cohort, peripheral blood was drawn for TCR sequencing at baseline, cycle 4 day 1, and cycle 7 day 1. Samples were obtained from an open-label, multicenter, first-in-human phase I dose-escalation trial of ivuxolimab. Adults with locally advanced or metastatic melanoma, renal cell, hepatocellular, or head and neck squamous cell carcinoma were enrolled in the trial. Before TCR sequencing, CD4+ T cells and CD8+ T cells from peripheral blood were sorted into separate populations. Note on this clone: Its antigen remains unidentified. No per-base quality is available; no much larger clone lies one base away.

Trimming takes 5 bases from V and 7 bases from J, and the germline ends sit 6 bases apart. CDR1 and CDR2, looked up from the germline V gene, are SGHAT and FQNNGV. CDR3 length: 11 amino acids, cysteine to phenylalanine. Of all the DNA, just the CDR3 is kept, 33 bases in frame from base 1. The rearrangement combines TRBV11-2 with TRBJ2-1; the D gene remains uncertain. Here the sequenced sample was CD4+ or CD8+ T cells sorted from blood, taken in a trial of the OX40 agonist ivuxolimab. The clonotype was recovered from an adult with an advanced solid tumor such as melanoma, head and neck, liver or kidney cancer. The DNA sequence reads TGTGCCAGCAGCGCTCAAAATGAGCAGTTCTTC. Translated, it reads CASSAQNEQFF.